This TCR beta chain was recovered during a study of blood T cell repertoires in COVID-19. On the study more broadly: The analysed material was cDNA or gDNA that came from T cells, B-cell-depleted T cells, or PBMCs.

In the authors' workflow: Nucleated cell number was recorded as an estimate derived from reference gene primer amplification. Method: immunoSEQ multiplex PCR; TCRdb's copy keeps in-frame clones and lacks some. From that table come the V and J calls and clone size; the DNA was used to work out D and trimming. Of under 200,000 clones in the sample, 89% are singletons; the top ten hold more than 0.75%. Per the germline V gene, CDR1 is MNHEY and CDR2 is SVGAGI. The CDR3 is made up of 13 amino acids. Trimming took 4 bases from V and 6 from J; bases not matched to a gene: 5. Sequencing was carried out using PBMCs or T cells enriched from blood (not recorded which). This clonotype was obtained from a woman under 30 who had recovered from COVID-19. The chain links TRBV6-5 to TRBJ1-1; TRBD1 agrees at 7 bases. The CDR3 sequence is CASSLTGSAEAFF. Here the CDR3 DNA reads TGTGCCAGCAGTTTGACAGGGAGCGCTGAAGCTTTCTTT.